Each of the 7 T cell receptor beta chains below was sequenced from the same sample in a study of spatial heterogeneity in lung cancer. TCRdb reanalysed the 5' RACE reads using MiXCR and keeps one entry per CDR3 protein. This table holds about 120,000 distinct CDR3 sequences, less than 15% found once. Indicated time point: blood at routine non-recurrence follow-up after resection. Sequencing was performed on whole RNA extracted from tumor and nontumor lung tissue, or from frozen PBMC, and the material was left unsorted. Sample: PBMCs, taken at follow-up. The receptors derive from a male donor with early-stage non-small cell lung cancer.

This chain links TRBV10-2 with TRBJ2-5; 10 bases align to TRBD1. Germline V gene data show CDR1 as WSHSY and CDR2 as SAAADI. With V trimmed by 2 bases and J by 9 bases, 6 bases remained unmatched. The CDR3 consists of 14 residues. CDR3: CASSEDRGLSPQYF. DNA of the CDR3: TGCGCCAGCAGTGAGGACAGGGGGCTTTCTCCCCAGTACTTC.

The genes are TRBV18 and TRBJ2-3, with TRBD1 matching 8 bases. The CDR3 is 15 residues long. Germline values: CDR1 KGHSH, CDR2 LQKENI. Trimming cost V 4 bases and J 5 bases; bases outside gene matches: 8. The CDR3 region has the DNA TGTGCCAGCTCACTCACCAGGGGGCAGAGAGATACGCAGTATTTT. It codes for CASSLTRGQRDTQYF.

This clonotype has just a few counts. The chain employs TRBV14 and TRBJ1-2, with D unclear. The CDR3 runs to 14 residues. The germline CDR1 and CDR2 sequences are SGHDN and FVKESK. Trimming pared 0 bases from V and 6 bases from J, leaving 11 bases between. CDR3 bases: TGTGCCAGCAGCCAAGACCACCGGGCGAATGGCTACACCTTC. Amino acids: CASSQDHRANGYTF.

V and J are TRBV7-9 and TRBJ1-4; TRBD1 agrees at 9 bases. CDR1 SEHNR and CDR2 FQNEAQ come from the germline V gene (reference sequence). The CDR3 contains 14 residues. Trimming cost V 4 bases and J 7 bases; bases outside gene matches: 4. The CDR3 reads CASSSTGGLEKLFF. CDR3 nucleotides: TGTGCCAGCAGCTCGACAGGGGGTCTTGAAAAACTGTTTTTT.

V is TRBV3-1 and J is TRBJ1-2; TRBD1 matches 8 bases. V lost 4 bases, J lost 8 bases, and 6 bases stayed unmatched. This CDR3 contains 13 residues. The germline V gene has CDR1 LGHDT and CDR2 YNNKEL (reference sequence). The CDR3 DNA reads TGTGCCAGCAGCCCGGGACAGGTAGGAGGCTACACCTTC. Translation gives CASSPGQVGGYTF.

V usage is TRBV7-9 and J usage is TRBJ2-3, with a weak D call TRBD1 (6 bases). Per germline, CDR1 SEHNR and CDR2 FQNEAQ (reference sequence). Trimming took 7 bases from V and 3 from J, leaving 20 bases between them. The CDR3 has 16 residues. The CDR3 sequence: CASTSSRGGKTDTQYF. The CDR3 bases are TGTGCCAGCACCTCCTCTAGAGGGGGTAAAACAGATACGCAGTATTTT.

This clonotype was seen at least ten times. The V and J genes are TRBV15 and TRBJ2-7, with TRBD1 matching 9 bases. V trimming: 4 bases; J trimming: 1 base; junction bases outside the gene matches: 5. CDR1 is LNHNV and CDR2 is YYDKDF in the germline V gene (reference sequence). CDR3 length: 15 residues. The CDR3 bases are TGTGCCACCAGCACACAGGGGGCCCGGTCCTACGAGCAGTACTTC. The encoded protein is CATSTQGARSYEQYF.